These 23 T cell receptor beta chains were all obtained from the same sample, sequenced in a study of Graves' ophthalmopathy and Graves' hyperthyroidism. Researchers took RNA transcripts and amplified TCR beta CDR3 regions from them. A first-round RT-PCR used HTBI primers, followed by a second-round multiplex PCR. From the multiplex PCR reads, TCRdb called clonotypes with MiXCR, one entry per CDR3 protein. Found here are approximately 640,000 distinct CDR3 sequences, approximately 39% of them singletons; the top ten hold roughly 3.5%. Sample: peripheral blood. The receptor set was obtained from an adult man with Graves' ophthalmopathy.

Details on this clonotype: Since a much larger clone is just one base distant, this may be a read error. The J gene is TRBJ1-4, the V gene TRBV5-5; D perhaps matches TRBD1 (5 bases). Trimming removed 7 bases from V and 7 bases from J, with 20 bases in between. The CDR3 runs to 15 residues. The germline V gene encodes CDR1 SGHKS and CDR2 YYEKEE (reference sequence). CDR3 in amino acids: CASSPGRGVGEKLFF. In DNA form, the CDR3 reads TGTGCCAGCTCCCCCGGACGGGGGGTTGGTGAAAAACTGTTTTTT.

The CDR3 DNA is TGTGCCAGCAGCTTCCGCGTAGAGGGTGTCTACGAGCAGTACTTC. Protein product: CASSFRVEGVYEQYF. The chain has TRBV7-2 and TRBJ2-7; D is perhaps TRBD2 (5 bases). With 3 bases removed from V and 3 bases from J, the gap between germline ends came to 15 bases. The CDR3 has 15 amino acids. CDR1 SGHTA and CDR2 FQGNSA come from the germline V gene.

Concerning this clonotype: At one boundary the junction diverges from the germline segment, which might be a read error. The gene calls are TRBV7-7 and TRBJ2-2; weak D call: TRBD1 (5 bases). Germline assignment: CDR1 SSHAT and CDR2 FNYEAQ (reference sequence). This CDR3 is 13 amino acids long. The CDR3 loop is CASSPQGIGELFF. The CDR3 DNA follows: TGTGCTAGCAGCCCCCAGGGAATCGGGGAGCTGTTTTTT.

The chain joins TRBV4-2 to TRBJ1-2, with TRBD1 identical over 8 bases. The V segment lost 8 bases and the J segment 4 bases; nucleotides outside the gene matches: 3. Germline-derived CDR1 and CDR2 are LGHNA and YNFKEQ. This CDR3 has 12 amino acids. The CDR3 is CASAGQAYGYTF. The CDR3 coding sequence is TGTGCCAGCGCGGGACAGGCCTATGGCTACACCTTC.

The rearrangement uses TRBV7-2 and TRBJ2-1; D call uncertain. The V gene's germline CDR1 is SGHTA and CDR2 FQGNSA. The CDR3 runs 12 residues. V dropped 5 bases and J dropped 3 bases, with 5 bases sitting between them. The CDR3 DNA is TGTGCCAGCAGCCCGAACTACAATGAGCAGTTCTTC. Protein sequence: CASSPNYNEQFF.

The chain is built from TRBV3-1 and TRBJ2-7; D remains ambiguous. The CDR3 is 16 residues long. Germline V gene sequence: CDR1 LGHDT, CDR2 YNNKEL (reference sequence). Trimming took off 0 bases at V and 0 bases at J, with 12 bases between the two ends. The CDR3 DNA reads TGTGCCAGCAGCCAAGAATCCTGCCAGTCCTCCTACGAGCAGTACTTC. This sequence encodes CASSQESCQSSYEQYF.

This clonotype was seen only a few times. V usage is TRBV4-1 and J usage is TRBJ2-5; 14 nucleotides match TRBD2. Trimming at V came to 3 bases and at J to 7 bases, leaving 4 bases not matched to a gene. The germline V gene encodes CDR1 MGHRA and CDR2 YSYEKL. The CDR3 length is 15 residues. CDR3 sequence: CASSQGTSGGGTQYF. In DNA form, the CDR3 reads TGCGCCAGCAGCCAGGGGACTAGCGGGGGTGGGACCCAGTACTTC.

This clonotype was counted at least ten times. This sequence joins TRBV2 and TRBJ1-5, with TRBD1 as a possible D gene (6 bases). In germline, CDR1 is SNHLY, CDR2 FYNNEI. The V end lost 0 bases, the J end lost 6 bases, and 12 bases lay between the germline ends. CDR3 length: 15 amino acids. CDR3 sequence (DNA): TGTGCCAGCAGTGAAGCGGGCAGGGGACGTCAGCCCCAGCATTTT. This gives the protein CASSEAGRGRQPQHF.

This clonotype turned up a few times. The rearrangement joins TRBV4-2 to TRBJ1-2; 8 bases fit TRBD1. V lost 2 bases, J lost 1 base, and 9 bases stayed unmatched. The CDR3 sequence is 17 residues long. Germline V gene data show CDR1 as LGHNA and CDR2 as YNFKEQ. The CDR3 sequence is CASSQPMGQALNYGYTF. The CDR3 DNA follows: TGTGCCAGCAGCCAACCCATGGGACAGGCGCTTAACTATGGCTACACCTTC.

The CDR3 DNA reads as TGTGCCAGCAGTGGGACGCCCGAACCGGGAGCTTTCTATGGCTACACCTTC. Its translation: CASSGTPEPGAFYGYTF. J is TRBJ1-2 and V is TRBV2; D not resolved. Germline V gene data show CDR1 as SNHLY and CDR2 as FYNNEI. The CDR3 consists of 17 residues. The germline V and J ends were trimmed by 4 bases and 4 bases, with 22 bases remaining between them.

This chain connects TRBV25-1 to TRBJ1-2; D perhaps matches TRBD1 (5 bases). CDR3 length: 15 residues. Germline CDR1 is MGHDK and CDR2 is SYGVNS. Trimming removed 4 bases from V and 4 bases from J, with 16 bases in between. The CDR3 protein is CASSVTAGAGYGYTF. For the CDR3, the DNA is TGTGCCAGCAGTGTGACAGCTGGGGCAGGCTATGGCTACACCTTC.

This clonotype was seen repeatedly, ten times or more. The chain combines TRBV3-1 with TRBJ1-5; D remains ambiguous. The CDR3 totals 15 residues. V lost 3 bases to trimming and J lost 2 bases, with 11 bases between them. CDR1 LGHDT and CDR2 YNNKEL come from the germline V gene (reference sequence). CDR3 nucleotides: TGTGCCAGCAGCCAGGGGAATGAGGGCAATCAGCCCCAGCATTTT. Protein: CASSQGNEGNQPQHF.

In regard to this clonotype: The junction departs from the called germline gene at one end, perhaps through a read error. V gene TRBV7-9 combines with J gene TRBJ1-3; D may be TRBD1 (5 bases). The CDR3 has 15 residues. Germline V CDR1 and CDR2: SEHNR, FQNEAQ (reference sequence). CDR3 in DNA: TGTGCCAGCAGCTTGGGACTGATCTCTGGAAGCACCATATATTTT. This codes for CASSLGLISGSTIYF. The full variable domain, rest sourced from reference TRBV7-9 and TRBJ1-3, is DTGVSQNPRHKITKRGQNVTFRCDPISEHNRLYWYRQTLGQGPEFLTYFQNEAQLEKSRLLSDRFSAERPKGSFSTLEIQRTEQGDSAMYLCASSLGLISGSTIYFGEGSWLTVV.

To note about this clonotype: This may arise from a read error, as a much more abundant clone is one base away. The chain carries TRBV12-3 or TRBV12-4 and TRBJ1-1; D is possibly TRBD1 (5 bases). The CDR3 length is 12 residues. Trimming removed 11 bases at V and 4 bases at J, with 14 bases between. The CDR3 DNA reads as TGTGCCGTCTCAACGGGGGGCACTGAAGCTTTCTTT. It translates to CAVSTGGTEAFF.

V is TRBV24-1 and J is TRBJ2-1; D is ambiguous. V was shortened by 12 bases and J by 3 bases, with 14 bases between the two germline ends. The CDR3 is made up of 13 amino acids. The germline V gene encodes CDR1 KGHDR and CDR2 SFDVKD. CDR3 nucleotide sequence: TGTGCCTGGAGTGCGTTAGTCTACAATGAGCAGTTCTTC. Its translation is CAWSALVYNEQFF.

This sequence joins TRBV20-1 and TRBJ1-1; weak D call: TRBD1 (5 bases). The CDR3 is 16 residues long. CDR1 and CDR2 from the germline V gene are DFQATT and SNEGSKA (reference sequence). V lost 3 bases to trimming and J lost 6 bases, with 23 bases between them. CDR3 DNA: TGCAGTGCTAGGGTTAGAGAGGAGGGGCGCTTCTCTGAAGCTTTCTTT. This codes for CSARVREEGRFSEAFF.

V and J are TRBV12-3 or TRBV12-4 and TRBJ2-3; D may match TRBD1 or TRBD2 (5 bases each). Trimming cost V 5 bases and J 8 bases, with 20 bases left between them. This CDR3 spans 15 amino acids. The CDR3 nucleotides read TGTGCCAGCAGTCGGGACCTACGCGCAGAAGGTACGCAGTATTTT. This sequence encodes CASSRDLRAEGTQYF.

The gene calls are TRBV20-1 and TRBJ2-5, with 9 bases identical to TRBD2. Germline V lookup: CDR1 DFQATT, CDR2 SNEGSKA (reference sequence). After removal of 4 bases from V and 1 base from J, the junction contained 10 bases not matched to a gene. This CDR3 contains 16 residues. The CDR3 sequence is CSAKRRRGGFQETQYF. CDR3 sequence (DNA): TGCAGTGCTAAGCGTAGGCGGGGGGGATTCCAAGAGACCCAGTACTTC.

This clonotype was seen ten or more times. The rearrangement joins TRBV7-8 to TRBJ1-1; D is perhaps TRBD1 (5 bases). Per germline, CDR1 SGHVS and CDR2 FQNEAQ. Trimming pared 4 bases from V and 5 bases from J, leaving 14 bases between. This CDR3 has 14 residues. The CDR3 DNA sequence: TGTGCCAGCAGCTCAGGACACTCGGGTACTGAAGCTTTCTTT. This sequence encodes CASSSGHSGTEAFF. Based on the CDR3 plus reference TRBV7-8 and TRBJ1-1, the full variable domain is GAGVSQSPRYKVAKRGQDVALRCDPISGHVSLFWYQQALGQGPEFLTYFQNEAQLDKSGLPSDRFFAERPEGSVSTLKIQRTQQEDSAVYLCASSSGHSGTEAFFGQGTRLTVV.

This sequence joins TRBV15 and TRBJ1-6; weak D call: TRBD1 (6 bases). V gave up 0 bases and J gave up 9 bases, with 12 bases separating them. The CDR3 loop spans 15 amino acids. The V gene's germline CDR1 is LNHNV and CDR2 YYDKDF (reference sequence). The CDR3 DNA reads TGTGCCACCAGCAGAGATAGGGGGAGGCGTTCACCCCTCCACTTT. Amino acids: CATSRDRGRRSPLHF.

Ten or more counts support this clonotype. The chain combines TRBV25-1 with TRBJ2-7; unclear D gene. The CDR3 spans 11 residues. V was trimmed by 4 bases and J by 9 bases, leaving 10 bases between them. Germline V gene lookup returns CDR1 MGHDK and CDR2 SYGVNS. The chain's CDR3 is CASSAYRGQYF. The CDR3 DNA follows: TGTGCCAGCAGTGCCTACCGCGGGCAGTACTTC.

This clonotype was seen repeatedly, ten times or more. Germline and junction disagree at one end, which may indicate a read error. V gene TRBV10-3 combines with J gene TRBJ1-5, with D possibly matching TRBD1 (5 bases). The CDR3 covers 14 residues. Germline CDR1 ENHRY, CDR2 SYGVKD. The CDR3 nucleotides read TGTGCCAGCAGTGATTCAGGGATGGATCAGCCCCAGCATTTT. Its translation: CASSDSGMDQPQHF.

This rearrangement joins TRBV25-1 to TRBJ1-6; no reliable D call. The CDR3 sequence is 15 residues long. The ends were cut back, 3 bases at V and 10 bases at J, with 16 bases in the middle. Germline-derived CDR1 and CDR2 are MGHDK and SYGVNS. CDR3 DNA: TGTGCCAGCAGTGACGCCCGAGAAGGATACTCACCCCTCCACTTT. Protein product: CASSDAREGYSPLHF.